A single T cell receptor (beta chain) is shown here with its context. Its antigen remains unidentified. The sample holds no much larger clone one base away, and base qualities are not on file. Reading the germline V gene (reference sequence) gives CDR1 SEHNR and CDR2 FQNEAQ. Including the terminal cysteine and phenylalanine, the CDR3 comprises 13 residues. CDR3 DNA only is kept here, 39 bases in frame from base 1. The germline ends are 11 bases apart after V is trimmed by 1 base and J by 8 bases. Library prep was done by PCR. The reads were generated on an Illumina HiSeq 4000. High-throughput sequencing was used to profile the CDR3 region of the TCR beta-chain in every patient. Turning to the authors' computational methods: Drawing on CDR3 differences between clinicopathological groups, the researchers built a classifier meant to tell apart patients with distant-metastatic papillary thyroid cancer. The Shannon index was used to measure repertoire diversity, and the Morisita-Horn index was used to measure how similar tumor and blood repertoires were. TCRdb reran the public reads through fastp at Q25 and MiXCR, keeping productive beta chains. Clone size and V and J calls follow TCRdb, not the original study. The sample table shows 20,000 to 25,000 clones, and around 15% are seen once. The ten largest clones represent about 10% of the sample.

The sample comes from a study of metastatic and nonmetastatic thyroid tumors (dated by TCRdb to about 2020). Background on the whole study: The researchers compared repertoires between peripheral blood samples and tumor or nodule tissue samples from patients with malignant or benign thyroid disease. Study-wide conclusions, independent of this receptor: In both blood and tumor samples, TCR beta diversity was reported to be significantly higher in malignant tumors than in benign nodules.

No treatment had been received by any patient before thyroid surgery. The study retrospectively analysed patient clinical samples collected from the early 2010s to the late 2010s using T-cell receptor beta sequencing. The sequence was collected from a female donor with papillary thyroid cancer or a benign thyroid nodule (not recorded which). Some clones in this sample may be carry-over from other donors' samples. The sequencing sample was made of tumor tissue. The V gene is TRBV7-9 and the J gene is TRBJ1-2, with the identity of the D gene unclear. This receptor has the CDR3 CASSLDGGGGYTF. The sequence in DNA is TGTGCCAGCAGCTTAGATGGAGGAGGCGGCTACACCTTC.